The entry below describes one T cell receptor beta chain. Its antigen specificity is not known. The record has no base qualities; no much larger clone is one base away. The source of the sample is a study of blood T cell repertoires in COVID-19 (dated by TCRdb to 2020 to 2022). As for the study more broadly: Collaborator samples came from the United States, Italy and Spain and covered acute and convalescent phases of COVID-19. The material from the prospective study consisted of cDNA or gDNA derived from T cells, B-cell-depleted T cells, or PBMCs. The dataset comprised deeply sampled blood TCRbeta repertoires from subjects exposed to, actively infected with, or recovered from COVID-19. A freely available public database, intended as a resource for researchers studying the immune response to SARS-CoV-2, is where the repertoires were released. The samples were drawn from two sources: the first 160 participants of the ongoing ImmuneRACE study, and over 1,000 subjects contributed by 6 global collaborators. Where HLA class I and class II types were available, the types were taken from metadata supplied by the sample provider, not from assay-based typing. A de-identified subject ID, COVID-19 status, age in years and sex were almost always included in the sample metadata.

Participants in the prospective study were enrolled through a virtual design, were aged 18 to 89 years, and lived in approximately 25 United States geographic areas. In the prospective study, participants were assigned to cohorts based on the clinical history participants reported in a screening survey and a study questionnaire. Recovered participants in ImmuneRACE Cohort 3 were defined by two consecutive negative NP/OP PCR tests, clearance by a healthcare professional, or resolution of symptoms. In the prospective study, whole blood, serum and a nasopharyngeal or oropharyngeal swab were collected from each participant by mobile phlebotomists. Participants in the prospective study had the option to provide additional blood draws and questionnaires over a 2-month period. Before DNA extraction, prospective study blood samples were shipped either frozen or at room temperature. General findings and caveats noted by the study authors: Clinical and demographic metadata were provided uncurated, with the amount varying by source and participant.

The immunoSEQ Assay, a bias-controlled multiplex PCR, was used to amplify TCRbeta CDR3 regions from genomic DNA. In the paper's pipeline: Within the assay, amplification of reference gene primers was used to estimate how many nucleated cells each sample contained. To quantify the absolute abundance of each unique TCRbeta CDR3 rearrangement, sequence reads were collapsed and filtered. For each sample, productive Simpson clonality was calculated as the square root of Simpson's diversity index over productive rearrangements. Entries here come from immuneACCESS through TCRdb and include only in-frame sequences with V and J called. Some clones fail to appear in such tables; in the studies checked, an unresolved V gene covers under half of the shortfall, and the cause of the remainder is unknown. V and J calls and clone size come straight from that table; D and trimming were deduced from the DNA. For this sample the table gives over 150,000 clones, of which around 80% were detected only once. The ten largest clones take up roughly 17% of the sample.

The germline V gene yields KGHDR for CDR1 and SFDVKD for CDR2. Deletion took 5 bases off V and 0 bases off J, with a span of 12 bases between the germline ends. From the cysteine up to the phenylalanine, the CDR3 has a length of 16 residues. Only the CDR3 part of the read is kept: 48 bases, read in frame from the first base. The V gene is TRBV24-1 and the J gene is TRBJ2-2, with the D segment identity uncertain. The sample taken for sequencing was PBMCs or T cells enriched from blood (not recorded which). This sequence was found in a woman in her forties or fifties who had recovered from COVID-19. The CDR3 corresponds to CATSGHRVANTGELFF. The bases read TGTGCCACCAGTGGCCACCGGGTAGCGAACACCGGGGAGCTGTTTTTT.